Sequencing of this T cell receptor (beta chain) was carried out in a study of blood T cell repertoires in COVID-19. Study in general: The origin of the acute and convalescent COVID-19 samples was the United States, Italy and Spain. T cells, B-cell-depleted T cells, or PBMCs supplied cDNA or gDNA.

V shed 6 bases, J shed 5 bases, and the junction held 7 bases outside the gene matches. This CDR3 is 14 amino acids long. The V gene's germline CDR1 is MDHEN and CDR2 SYDVKM. The authors' processing: Reference gene primer amplification in the assay estimated nucleated cell counts. Sequenced by immunoSEQ multiplex PCR; TCRdb stores in-frame clones only, minus some. V, J and clone size are those of that table, while D and trimming were read from the DNA. The data hold about 300,000 clones, with approximately 88% observed a single time. The specimen was peripheral blood. The source is a woman aged 25-40 years who had recovered from COVID-19. V and J are TRBV28 and TRBJ1-2, with TRBD1 matching 9 bases. This chain's CDR3 is CASRLNRGLYGYTF. The CDR3 nucleotides read TGTGCCAGCAGACTAAACAGGGGGCTATATGGCTACACCTTC.